Each of the 29 T cell receptor beta chains below was sequenced from the same sample in a study of blood T cell repertoires in COVID-19. TCRdb's table, derived via immunoSEQ multiplex PCR, lists solely in-frame clones and lacks some. The repertoire holds around 87,000 clones, with just under 80% as singletons. What was sequenced was peripheral blood. The receptors shown here come from a human donor in a cohort sampled during active COVID-19.

The rearrangement uses TRBV19 and TRBJ2-6; D may be TRBD1 (6 bases). There are 16 residues in the CDR3. V was trimmed by 7 bases and J by 2 bases, leaving 15 bases between them. The germline gives CDR1 LNHDA, CDR2 SQIVND (reference sequence). CDR3 sequence (DNA): TGTGCCAGTACCTATACAGGGCTGACTGGGGCCAACGTCCTGACTTTC. It codes for CASTYTGLTGANVLTF.

The chain links TRBV27 to TRBJ2-7; maybe TRBD1 (6 bases). The germline CDR1 and CDR2 sequences are MNHEY and SMNVEV (reference sequence). The CDR3 loop spans 15 amino acids. V lost 3 bases, J lost 0 bases, and 12 bases lay in between. The CDR3: CASSFQGTYSYEQYF. The CDR3 DNA reads TGTGCCAGCAGTTTCCAGGGGACCTACTCCTACGAGCAGTACTTC.

The CDR3 is CASSFSSGSANYGYTF. The CDR3 DNA reads as TGTGCCAGCAGCTTCAGCTCAGGGTCAGCTAACTATGGCTACACCTTC. The rearrangement links TRBV5-6 to TRBJ1-2; TRBD1 is a possible D gene (5 bases). Germline lookup yields CDR1 SGHDT and CDR2 YYEEEE. The V and J ends lost 2 bases and 0 bases respectively, with 14 bases between them. The CDR3 sequence is 16 residues long.

The chain uses TRBV3-1 (or the pseudogene TRBV3-2) and TRBJ1-1; 9 bases fit TRBD1. Germline V gives CDR1 LGHDT, CDR2 YNNKEL (reference sequence). CDR3 length: 12 amino acids. Trimming cost V 2 bases and J 11 bases; bases outside gene matches: 3. CDR3 loop: CASSQNRGQAFF. CDR3 in DNA: TGTGCCAGCAGCCAAAACAGGGGGCAGGCTTTCTTT.

The chain joins TRBV7-8 to TRBJ2-2; 11 bases match TRBD2. Germline-derived CDR1 and CDR2 are SGHVS and FQNEAQ. This CDR3 spans 19 amino acids. The trim removed 3 bases at V and 4 bases at J, leaving 13 bases unmatched. This CDR3 is CASSLAFSGGAAGTGELFF. The CDR3 DNA is TGTGCCAGCAGCTTGGCATTTAGCGGGGGGGCCGCGGGCACCGGGGAGCTGTTTTTT.

The chain has TRBV4-1 and TRBJ2-7, with D perhaps TRBD1 (6 bases). Germline assignment: CDR1 MGHRA and CDR2 YSYEKL. V lost 3 bases and J lost 3, with 18 bases in between. The CDR3 is 16 amino acids. CDR3 nucleotide sequence: TGCGCCAGCAGCCAGATTGGACAGCGAAACTTCTACGAGCAGTACTTC. Translating it yields CASSQIGQRNFYEQYF.

This clone was counted a single time. The genes are TRBV7-9 and TRBJ1-6; perhaps TRBD1 as D (5 bases). Per the germline V gene, CDR1 is SEHNR and CDR2 is FQNEAQ (reference sequence). Trimming removed 6 bases from V and 12 bases from J, with 21 bases in between. CDR3 size: 15 residues. The CDR3 spells CASSPDGTVLRPLHF. The CDR3 bases are TGTGCCAGCAGTCCCGACGGGACTGTTCTGAGACCCCTCCACTTT.

The rearrangement uses TRBV5-1 and TRBJ2-7, with 7 bases that match TRBD1. The germline CDR1 and CDR2 sequences are SGHRS and YFSETQ. The CDR3 runs 12 residues. Trimming removed 4 bases from V and 5 bases from J; junction bases left unmatched: 3. The CDR3 reads CASSQTGNEQYF. Written as DNA, the CDR3 is TGCGCCAGCAGCCAGACAGGGAACGAGCAGTACTTC.

The CDR3 is CASSPAGQGQNTEAFF. CDR3 bases: TGCGCCAGCAGCCCCGCGGGACAGGGACAGAACACTGAAGCTTTCTTT. The chain recombines TRBV4-1 with TRBJ1-1, with 9 positions matching TRBD1. The CDR3 extends over 16 amino acids. After removal of 4 bases from V and 1 base from J, the junction contained 7 bases not matched to a gene. Germline values: CDR1 MGHRA, CDR2 YSYEKL.

This clone was seen just once. The V gene is TRBV14, the J gene TRBJ2-3; 7 nucleotides line up with TRBD2. Germline V gene lookup returns CDR1 SGHDN and CDR2 FVKESK. The CDR3 runs to 16 residues. V dropped 3 bases and J dropped 3; count of bases not matched to a gene: 9. The CDR3 here is CASSQVNGGKTDTQYF. CDR3 DNA sequence: TGTGCCAGCAGCCAGGTCAACGGGGGGAAGACAGATACGCAGTATTTT.

The chain uses TRBV10-3 and TRBJ1-5; a weak D match, TRBD1 (6 bases). The V end was cut by 11 bases, the J end by 4 bases, with 21 bases between. The CDR3 sequence is 15 residues long. Germline loops: CDR1 ENHRY, CDR2 SYGVKD. CDR3: CASAHRDNPNQPQHF. Here the CDR3 DNA reads TGTGCCTCTGCCCACCGGGACAACCCTAATCAGCCCCAGCATTTT.

This chain joins TRBV9 and TRBJ2-2, with 15 bases lining up with TRBD2. The V gene end was trimmed by 3 bases and the J gene end by 5 bases; junction bases not matched to a gene: 2. The germline CDR1 and CDR2 sequences are SGDLS and YYNGEE. This CDR3 has 16 amino acids. The CDR3 coding sequence is TGTGCCAGCAGCGCTGGACTAGCGGGAGGGACCGGGGAGCTGTTTTTT. Translation gives CASSAGLAGGTGELFF. Full variable domain (remainder filled in from reference TRBV9 and TRBJ2-2): DSGVTQTPKHLITATGQRVTLRCSPRSGDLSVYWYQQSLDQGLQFLIQYYNGEERAKGNILERFSAQQFPDLHSELNLSSLELGDSALYFCASSAGLAGGTGELFFGEGSRLTVL.

The rearrangement joins TRBV24-1 to TRBJ1-1; unclear D gene. V was trimmed by 7 bases and J by 2 bases, leaving 19 bases between them. The CDR3 is 16 residues long. The V gene's germline CDR1 is KGHDR and CDR2 SFDVKD. In nucleotides, the CDR3 is TGTGCCACCAGCGGTCCCCCCGCAGGCCCTAACACTGAAGCTTTCTTT. It encodes CATSGPPAGPNTEAFF.

The V gene is TRBV28, the J gene TRBJ2-2; TRBD1 might be the D (5 bases). The CDR3 loop spans 13 amino acids. Looked up from germline, CDR1 is MDHEN and CDR2 is SYDVKM. V gave up 9 bases and J gave up 6 bases, with 14 bases separating them. CDR3 in amino acids: CASTRDFAGELFF. The CDR3 DNA reads TGTGCCAGTACCAGGGATTTTGCCGGGGAGCTGTTTTTT.

CDR3 residues: CASSPIGGSYEQYF. CDR3 DNA: TGTGCCAGCAGCCCCATCGGGGGGAGCTACGAGCAGTACTTC. V and J are TRBV7-9 and TRBJ2-7; 7 nucleotides align to TRBD2. With 5 bases clipped from V and 3 bases from J, the junction kept 7 bases outside the gene matches. The CDR3 covers 14 residues. CDR1 and CDR2 from the germline V gene are SEHNR and FQNEAQ (reference sequence).

This rearrangement joins TRBV29-1 to TRBJ2-1; the D gene is possibly TRBD2 (7 bases). Per the germline V gene, CDR1 is SQVTM and CDR2 is ANQGSEA. Between the trimmed V and J ends, which lost 8 bases and 4 bases, there was a span of 18 bases. The CDR3 length is 14 residues. This CDR3 reads CSTGRRGQYNEQFF. The CDR3 DNA follows: TGCAGCACGGGGAGGCGGGGGCAATACAATGAGCAGTTCTTC.

This chain uses TRBV4-1 with TRBJ1-3; TRBD1 aligns across 8 bases. The junction had 5 bases not matched to a gene; V was cut back by 4 bases and J by 3 bases. CDR1 MGHRA and CDR2 YSYEKL come from the germline V gene. CDR3 length: 15 residues. The CDR3, as DNA: TGCGCCAGCAGCCCTACAGGGGGTCGTGGAAACACCATATATTTT. Encoded protein: CASSPTGGRGNTIYF.

The V gene is TRBV7-8, the J gene TRBJ1-3; weak D call: TRBD1 (5 bases). With 5 bases removed from V and 4 bases from J, the gap between germline ends came to 9 bases. The CDR3 covers 13 residues. Per the germline V gene, CDR1 is SGHVS and CDR2 is FQNEAQ. The CDR3 spells CASSTRQGNTIYF. The CDR3 DNA reads as TGTGCCAGCAGCACCCGACAGGGAAACACCATATATTTT.

The CDR3 loop reads CASSKQGNTGELFF. The CDR3 DNA sequence: TGTGCCAGTAGTAAGCAGGGGAACACCGGGGAGCTGTTTTTT. The chain combines TRBV19 with TRBJ2-2, with a possible D match to TRBD1 (5 bases). With 4 bases removed from V and 1 base from J, the gap between germline ends came to 7 bases. This CDR3 region has 14 residues. CDR1 and CDR2 (germline): LNHDA, SQIVND (reference sequence).

This clone was picked up a small number of times. The V and J genes are TRBV4-1 and TRBJ1-5, with 9 bases lining up with TRBD1. Trimming removed 4 bases from V and 7 bases from J; junction bases left unmatched: 8. Germline lookup yields CDR1 MGHRA and CDR2 YSYEKL. The CDR3 runs to 15 residues. CDR3 coding DNA: TGCGCCAGCAGCCCACAGGACAGGGGCGCCCAGCCCCAGCATTTT. It specifies CASSPQDRGAQPQHF.

The V call is TRBV13, the J call TRBJ1-5, with 7 bases that match TRBD1. The CDR3 spans 14 residues. The trim removed 8 bases at V and 5 bases at J, leaving 9 bases unmatched. Germline values: CDR1 PRHDT, CDR2 FYEKMQ (reference sequence). The CDR3 is CASGRQGIDQPQHF. CDR3 sequence (DNA): TGTGCCAGCGGCCGACAGGGAATCGATCAGCCCCAGCATTTT.

This clone was detected only a few times. The CDR3 is CASVSNPGLEGNTIYF. CDR3 coding DNA: TGTGCCAGCGTGTCCAACCCCGGACTGGAAGGAAACACCATATATTTT. The chain carries TRBV3-1 (or the pseudogene TRBV3-2) and TRBJ1-3; no clear D. This CDR3 has 16 residues. Germline V lookup: CDR1 LGHDT, CDR2 YNNKEL (reference sequence). V was shortened by 8 bases and J by 4 bases, with 21 bases between the two germline ends.

This sequence joins TRBV7-9 and TRBJ2-5, with 8 bases matching TRBD2. The CDR3 is made up of 16 amino acids. CDR1 is SEHNR, CDR2 FQNEAQ, per germline (reference sequence). V gave up 1 base and J gave up 5 bases; unmatched junction bases: 9. The DNA for the CDR3 is TGTGCCAGCAGCTTAGGTGGGCGGGGGGCCCGCGAGACCCAGTACTTC. Translating gives CASSLGGRGARETQYF. Full variable domain (missing parts from reference TRBV7-9 and TRBJ2-5): DTGVSQNPRHKITKRGQNVTFRCDPISEHNRLYWYRQTLGQGPEFLTYFQNEAQLEKSRLLSDRFSAERPKGSFSTLEIQRTEQGDSAMYLCASSLGGRGARETQYFGPGTRLLVL.

The table lists this clone with a count of one. The chain recombines TRBV6-5 with TRBJ2-1; 10 bases are shared with TRBD2. Germline assignment: CDR1 MNHEY and CDR2 SVGAGI. The CDR3 consists of 14 residues. V lost 6 bases and J lost 14; bases outside the gene matches: 13. The CDR3 DNA follows: TGTGCCAGCAGGCTAGCGGGGGCTCCCTCTTCCGAGTTCTTC. Protein product: CASRLAGAPSSEFF.

This rearrangement joins TRBV5-1 to TRBJ2-5, with D perhaps TRBD2 (5 bases). CDR1 is SGHRS and CDR2 is YFSETQ in the germline V gene. CDR3 size: 14 residues. Trimming cost V 0 bases and J 2 bases, with 8 bases left between them. In DNA form, the CDR3 reads TGCGCCAGCAGCTTGGCGCGGGCACAAGAGACCCAGTACTTC. This gives the protein CASSLARAQETQYF.

The chain couples TRBV4-1 to TRBJ2-7, with 9 bases that match TRBD1. Germline assignment: CDR1 MGHRA and CDR2 YSYEKL. CDR3 size: 16 residues. After removal of 1 base from V and 3 bases from J, the junction contained 7 bases not matched to a gene. The CDR3 region has the DNA TGCGCCAGCAGCCAAGGGTGGACAGGGGAGGGCTACGAGCAGTACTTC. Its protein is CASSQGWTGEGYEQYF.

This clone showed up just once. V gene TRBV18 combines with J gene TRBJ2-7; D unclear. The CDR3 covers 15 residues. CDR1 is KGHSH and CDR2 is LQKENI in the germline V gene. The V end was cut by 4 bases, the J end by 0 bases, with 13 bases between. CDR3 sequence: CASSRTGSHSYEQYF. The CDR3, as DNA: TGTGCCAGCTCACGAACCGGGTCACACTCCTACGAGCAGTACTTC.

Many counts were recorded for this clone. The V and J genes are TRBV5-1 and TRBJ1-5; D remains unclear. V lost 0 bases, J lost 3 bases, and 10 bases lay in between. The germline V gene encodes CDR1 SGHRS and CDR2 YFSETQ. The CDR3 spans 15 residues. The CDR3 sequence: CASSLGENPNQPQHF. The CDR3 DNA reads TGCGCCAGCAGCTTGGGGGAGAACCCCAATCAGCCCCAGCATTTT.

The J gene is TRBJ2-5, the V gene TRBV18, with unresolved D. The V and J ends lost 1 base and 5 bases respectively, with 8 bases between them. Germline CDR1 is KGHSH and CDR2 is LQKENI. The CDR3 totals 13 residues. DNA of the CDR3: TGTGCCAGCTCACCACAACAGTTGGAGACCCAGTACTTC. Residues: CASSPQQLETQYF.